This T cell receptor (beta chain) comes out of a study of T cells after yellow fever vaccination. Generation of TCR cDNA used 5'RACE template switching (which added a universal primer site and UMIs). From the 5' RACE reads, TCRdb called clonotypes with MiXCR, one entry per CDR3 protein. The data hold 500,000 to 650,000 distinct CDR3 sequences, with 13% observed a single time. The study's findings and limits: Within FACS-sorted repertoires, abundant clonotypes contaminating from the bulk population could be present. The secondary response was weaker, and its peak arrived faster, on day 5 versus 15. The booster response re-showed most primary clones: around 96% CD4, almost 90% CD8.

Of note for this clonotype: Its antigen remains unknown.

The sequenced sample was PBMCs, obtained on the day of the yellow fever booster vaccination. The TCR originated in a young man who received the YFV17D yellow fever vaccine.

The CDR3 reads CASRQGNYEQYF. The CDR3 DNA is TGTGCCAGCAGACAGGGGAACTACGAGCAGTACTTC. V is TRBV6-5 and J is TRBJ2-7, with 7 bases fitting TRBD1. J was trimmed by 3 bases and V by 6 bases; bases with no gene match: 2. Germline lookup yields CDR1 MNHEY and CDR2 SVGAGI. The CDR3 totals 12 residues.